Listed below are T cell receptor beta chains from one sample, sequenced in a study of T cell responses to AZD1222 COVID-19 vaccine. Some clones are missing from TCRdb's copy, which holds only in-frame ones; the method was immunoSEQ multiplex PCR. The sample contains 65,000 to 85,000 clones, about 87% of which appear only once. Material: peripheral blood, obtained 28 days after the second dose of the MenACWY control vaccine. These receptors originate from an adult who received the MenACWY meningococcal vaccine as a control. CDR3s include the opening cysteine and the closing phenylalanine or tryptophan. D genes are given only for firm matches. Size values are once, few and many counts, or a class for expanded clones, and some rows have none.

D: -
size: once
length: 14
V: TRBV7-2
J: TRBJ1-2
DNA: TGTGCCAGCAGCATCGGTAGGACCAACTATGGCTACACCTTC
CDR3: CASSIGRTNYGYTF

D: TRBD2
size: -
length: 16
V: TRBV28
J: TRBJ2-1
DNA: TGTGCCAGCAGACCTGCGGGGGGTAAGGCCTACAATGAGCAGTTCTTC
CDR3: CASRPAGGKAYNEQFF

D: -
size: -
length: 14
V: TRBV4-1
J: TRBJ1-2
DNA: TGCGCCAGCAGCCCCTCCGGAGCTAACTATGGCTACACCTTC
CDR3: CASSPSGANYGYTF

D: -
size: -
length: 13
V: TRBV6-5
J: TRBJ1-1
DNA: TGTGCCAGCAGTCTGACAGCGAACACTGAAGCTTTCTTT
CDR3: CASSLTANTEAFF

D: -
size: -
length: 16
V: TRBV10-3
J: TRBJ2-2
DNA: TGTGCCATCAGCCTGGGCGGGACGGCGAACACCGGGGAGCTGTTTTTT
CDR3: CAISLGGTANTGELFF

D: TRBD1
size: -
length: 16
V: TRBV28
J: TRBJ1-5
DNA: TGTGCCAGCAGTACTCGACAGGGAATCGGCAATCAGCCCCAGCATTTT
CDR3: CASSTRQGIGNQPQHF

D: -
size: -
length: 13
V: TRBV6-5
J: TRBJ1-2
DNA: TGTGCCAGCAGTCCACAGGAAGCCTATGGCTACACCTTC
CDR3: CASSPQEAYGYTF

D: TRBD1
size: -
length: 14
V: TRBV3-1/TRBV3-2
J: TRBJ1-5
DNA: TGTGCCAGCAGCCAGGGGACAGGGGGTCAGCCCCAGCATTTT
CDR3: CASSQGTGGQPQHF

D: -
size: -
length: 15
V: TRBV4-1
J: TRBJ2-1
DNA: TGCGCCAGCAGCCATAAATCGAGCTCCTACAATGAGCAGTTCTTC
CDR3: CASSHKSSSYNEQFF

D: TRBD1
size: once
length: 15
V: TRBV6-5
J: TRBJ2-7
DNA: TGTGCCAGCAGCTACACCAACAGGGGGTCCTACGAGCAGTACTTC
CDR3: CASSYTNRGSYEQYF

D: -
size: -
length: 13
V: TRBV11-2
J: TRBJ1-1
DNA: TGTGCCAGCAGCTTAGAGACGGGAACTGAAGCTTTCTTT
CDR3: CASSLETGTEAFF

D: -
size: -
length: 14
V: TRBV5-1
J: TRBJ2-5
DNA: TGCGCCAGCAGCCTCACGGGGGGCGGAGAGACCCAGTACTTC
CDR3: CASSLTGGGETQYF

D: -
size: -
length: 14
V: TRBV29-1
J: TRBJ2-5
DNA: TGCAGCGTCGAGGGGGGCGTCCCCCCAGAGACCCAGTACTTC
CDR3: CSVEGGVPPETQYF

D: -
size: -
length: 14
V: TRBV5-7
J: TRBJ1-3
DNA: TGTGCCAGCACCCCCTTGGGAGCTGGAAACACCATATATTTT
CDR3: CASTPLGAGNTIYF

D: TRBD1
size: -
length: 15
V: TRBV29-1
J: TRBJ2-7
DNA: TGCAGCGTTGAAGACAGGGGGTCCACCTCCTACGAGCAGTACTTC
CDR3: CSVEDRGSTSYEQYF

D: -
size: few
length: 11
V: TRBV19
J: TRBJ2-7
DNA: TGTGCCAGTAGATGGGGCTACGAGCAGTACTTC
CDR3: CASRWGYEQYF

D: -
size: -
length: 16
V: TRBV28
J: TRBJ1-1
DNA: TGTGCCAGCAGACCGCAGGGATATCGGATGAACACTGAAGCTTTCTTT
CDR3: CASRPQGYRMNTEAFF

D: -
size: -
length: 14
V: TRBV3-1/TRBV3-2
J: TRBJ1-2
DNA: TGTGCCAGCAGCTTCAGGGTTATGAACTATGGCTACACCTTC
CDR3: CASSFRVMNYGYTF

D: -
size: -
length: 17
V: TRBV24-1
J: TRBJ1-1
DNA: TGTGCCACCACCGACTCCGGAGTTGCATTGTGGGCGTGTGAAGCTTTCTTT
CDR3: CATTDSGVALWACEAFF

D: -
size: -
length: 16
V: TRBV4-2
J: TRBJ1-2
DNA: TGTGCCAGCAGCCAAGATAGGGCAGAAGAAAACTATGGCTACACCTTC
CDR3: CASSQDRAEENYGYTF

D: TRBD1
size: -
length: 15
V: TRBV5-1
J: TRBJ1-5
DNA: TGCGCCACGATTCCGGGACAGGTTTACAATCAGCCCCAGCATTTT
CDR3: CATIPGQVYNQPQHF

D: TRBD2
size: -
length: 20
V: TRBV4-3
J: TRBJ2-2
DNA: TGCGCCAGCAGCCAACACTTTCAAGGAGGAGCGGGGGTCCCCCACGGGGAGCTGTTTTTT
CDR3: CASSQHFQGGAGVPHGELFF

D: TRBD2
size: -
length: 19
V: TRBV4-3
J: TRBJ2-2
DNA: TGCGCCAGCAGCCCGGGCCTAGCGGGGACTCTTTTCCCGGGCGGGGAGCTGTTTTTT
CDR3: CASSPGLAGTLFPGGELFF

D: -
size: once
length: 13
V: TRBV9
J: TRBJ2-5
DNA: TGTGCCAGCAGCATGACTAGTGGAGAGACCCAGTACTTC
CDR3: CASSMTSGETQYF

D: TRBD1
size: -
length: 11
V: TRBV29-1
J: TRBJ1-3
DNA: TGCAGCATCGACAGGGATAACACCATATATTTT
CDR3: CSIDRDNTIYF

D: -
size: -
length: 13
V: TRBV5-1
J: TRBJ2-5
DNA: TGCGCCAGCAGCCCGCGGACAGAAGAGACCCAGTACTTC
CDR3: CASSPRTEETQYF

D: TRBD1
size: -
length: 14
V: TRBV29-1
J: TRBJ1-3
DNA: TGCAGCGCTGACAGGGGGCCTGTAGGAAACACCATATATTTT
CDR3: CSADRGPVGNTIYF

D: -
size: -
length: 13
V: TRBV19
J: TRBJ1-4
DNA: TGTGCCAGTAAATGGGGCACGAATGAAAAACTGTTTTTT
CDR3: CASKWGTNEKLFF

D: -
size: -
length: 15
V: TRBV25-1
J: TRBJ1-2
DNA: TGTGCCAGCAGTGAACAGACAGGTAACTTAAATGGCTACACCTTC
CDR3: CASSEQTGNLNGYTF

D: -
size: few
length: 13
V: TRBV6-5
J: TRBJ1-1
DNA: TGTGCCAGCAGTCAATTCTTGAACACTGAAGCTTTCTTT
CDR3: CASSQFLNTEAFF

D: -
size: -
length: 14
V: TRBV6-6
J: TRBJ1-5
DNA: TGTGCCAGCAGTTACGGGGTGGGCAATCAGCCCCAGCATTTT
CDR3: CASSYGVGNQPQHF

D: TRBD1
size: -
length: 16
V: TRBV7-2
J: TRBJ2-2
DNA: TGTGCCAGCAGCTTAGTGGGACAGGCAAACACCGGGGAGCTGTTTTTT
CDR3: CASSLVGQANTGELFF

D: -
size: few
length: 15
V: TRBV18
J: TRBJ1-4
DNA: TGTGCCAGCTCTCCCACCCAGGGAAATCGAGAAAAACTGTTTTTT
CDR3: CASSPTQGNREKLFF

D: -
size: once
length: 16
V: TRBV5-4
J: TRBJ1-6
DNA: TGTGCCAGCAGCCTGGGCCCCAGTGGGGGAAATTCACCCCTCCACTTT
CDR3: CASSLGPSGGNSPLHF

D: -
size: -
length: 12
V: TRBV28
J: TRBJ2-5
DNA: TGTGCCAGCAGTCCAGGACGGGAGACCCAGTACTTC
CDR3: CASSPGRETQYF

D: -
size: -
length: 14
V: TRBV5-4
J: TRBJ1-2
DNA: TGTGCCAGCAGCTTGGTGGGGGCTTCCTATGGCTACACCTTC
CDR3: CASSLVGASYGYTF

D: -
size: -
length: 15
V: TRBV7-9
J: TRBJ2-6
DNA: TGTGCCAGCAGCTTAGCCCCCAGGGGGGCCAACGTCCTGACTTTC
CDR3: CASSLAPRGANVLTF

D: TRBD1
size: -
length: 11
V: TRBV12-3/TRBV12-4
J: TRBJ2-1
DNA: TGTGCCAGCAGTGTCAGGGGGCATGTGTTCTTC
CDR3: CASSVRGHVFF

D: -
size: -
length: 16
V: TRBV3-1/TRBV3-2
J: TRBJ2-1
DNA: TGTGCCAGCAGCCCTCCGGGTGCGGCGGGGGCCCGTGAGCAGTTCTTC
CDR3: CASSPPGAAGAREQFF

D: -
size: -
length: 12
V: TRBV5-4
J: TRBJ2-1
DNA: TGTGCCAGCAGCTTGAATCTAGTCGAGCAGTTCTTC
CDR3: CASSLNLVEQFF

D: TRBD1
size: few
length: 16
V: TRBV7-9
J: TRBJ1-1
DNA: TGTGCCAGCAGCCCACCTCGGACAGGGGTGAACACTGAAGCTTTCTTT
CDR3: CASSPPRTGVNTEAFF

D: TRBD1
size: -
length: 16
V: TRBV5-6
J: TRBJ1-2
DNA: TGTGCCAGCAGCCCGGAAGGACAGGGAGAGCTCTATGGCTACACCTTC
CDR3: CASSPEGQGELYGYTF

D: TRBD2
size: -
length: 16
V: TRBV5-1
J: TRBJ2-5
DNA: TGCGCCAGCAGCCCGGGTAGCGGGGGGAACCAAGAGACCCAGTACTTC
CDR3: CASSPGSGGNQETQYF

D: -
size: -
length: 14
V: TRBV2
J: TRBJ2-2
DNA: TGTGCCAGCAGTCGGGGGGCGGGCACCGGGGAGCTGTTTTTT
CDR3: CASSRGAGTGELFF

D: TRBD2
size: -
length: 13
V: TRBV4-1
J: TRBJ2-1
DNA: TGCGCCAGCAGCCAAGGGGAGGGGACTGAGCAGTTCTTC
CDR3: CASSQGEGTEQFF

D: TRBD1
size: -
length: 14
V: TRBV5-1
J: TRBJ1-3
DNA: TGCGCCAGCAGCCCGGGACAGGGTGCAAACACCATATATTTT
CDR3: CASSPGQGANTIYF

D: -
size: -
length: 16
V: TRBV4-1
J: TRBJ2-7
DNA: TGCGCCAGCAGCCAAGGTCTGGGGGCGGGTAGCTACGAGCAGTACTTC
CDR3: CASSQGLGAGSYEQYF

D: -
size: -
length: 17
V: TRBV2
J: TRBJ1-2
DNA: TGTGCCAGCAGTCTGGGAGGCAGGGGCCCCGCTAACTATGGCTACACCTTC
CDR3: CASSLGGRGPANYGYTF

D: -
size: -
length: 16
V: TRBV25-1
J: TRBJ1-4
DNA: TGTGCCAGCAGTGAGGTAGAGGGGGGGCGCCGTGAAAAACTGTTTTTT
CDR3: CASSEVEGGRREKLFF

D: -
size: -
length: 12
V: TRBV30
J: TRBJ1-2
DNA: TGTGCCTGGATTTACATGACAAACGGCTACACCTTC
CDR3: CAWIYMTNGYTF

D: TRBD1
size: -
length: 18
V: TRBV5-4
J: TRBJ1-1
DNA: TGTGCCAGCAGCCCAGGGGGCAGGGGTAGTGGATCAGAGTCTGAAGCTTTCTTT
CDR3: CASSPGGRGSGSESEAFF

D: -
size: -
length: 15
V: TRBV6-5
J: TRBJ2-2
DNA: TGTGCCAGCAGTTCCAAGACAGAGAACACCGGGGAGCTGTTTTTT
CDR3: CASSSKTENTGELFF

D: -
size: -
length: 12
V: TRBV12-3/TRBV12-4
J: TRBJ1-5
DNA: TGTGCCAGCAGTTTATTTGGGGGGCCCCAGCATTTT
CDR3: CASSLFGGPQHF

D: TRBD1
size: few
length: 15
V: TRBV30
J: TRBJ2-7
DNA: TGTGCCTGGAGTGTGAAACGGGACAGGTCCTACGAGCAGTACTTC
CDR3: CAWSVKRDRSYEQYF

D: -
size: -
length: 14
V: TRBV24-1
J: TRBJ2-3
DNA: TGTGCCACCAGTGTTTCAGCCGGGGGAGATACGCAGTATTTT
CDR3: CATSVSAGGDTQYF

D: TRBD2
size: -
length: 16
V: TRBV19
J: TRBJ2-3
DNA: TGTGCCAGTAGTTTGGTGAGCGGGGGTGGTGCAGATACGCAGTATTTT
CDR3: CASSLVSGGGADTQYF

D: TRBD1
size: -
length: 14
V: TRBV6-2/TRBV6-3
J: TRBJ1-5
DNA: TGTGCCAGCAGTCGAACAGGGGCCAATCAGCCCCAGCATTTT
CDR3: CASSRTGANQPQHF

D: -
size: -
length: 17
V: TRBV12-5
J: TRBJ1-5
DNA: TGTGCTAGTGGTTTGGTATTACGGGGGAACGGCAATCAGCCCCAGCATTTT
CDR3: CASGLVLRGNGNQPQHF

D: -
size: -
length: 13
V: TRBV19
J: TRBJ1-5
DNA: TGTGCCAGTAGTAGGGCAGGGAATCAGCCCCAGCATTTT
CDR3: CASSRAGNQPQHF